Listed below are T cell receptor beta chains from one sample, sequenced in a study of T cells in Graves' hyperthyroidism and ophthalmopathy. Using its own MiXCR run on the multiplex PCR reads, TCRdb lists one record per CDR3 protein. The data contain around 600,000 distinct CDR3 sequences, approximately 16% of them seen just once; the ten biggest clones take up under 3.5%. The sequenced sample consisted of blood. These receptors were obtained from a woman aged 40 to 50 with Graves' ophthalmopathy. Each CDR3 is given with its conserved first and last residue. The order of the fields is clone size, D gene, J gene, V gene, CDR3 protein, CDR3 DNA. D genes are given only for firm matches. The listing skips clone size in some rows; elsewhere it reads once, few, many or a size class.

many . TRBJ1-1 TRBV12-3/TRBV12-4 CASSLIGSGDQTEAFF TGTGCCAGCTCCTTAATAGGGTCCGGCGATCAAACTGAAGCTTTCTTT
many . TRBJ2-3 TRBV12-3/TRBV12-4 CASSPDGRADTQYF TGTGCCAGCAGTCCCGACGGCCGGGCAGATACGCAGTATTTT
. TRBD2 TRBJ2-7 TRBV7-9 CASSSSGTSGRPYEQYF TGTGCCAGCAGCTCCTCCGGGACTAGCGGGAGGCCCTACGAGCAGTACTTC
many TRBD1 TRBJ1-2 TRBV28 CASSLDRVFYGYTF TGTGCCAGCAGTTTAGACAGGGTCTTCTATGGCTACACCTTC
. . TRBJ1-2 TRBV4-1 CASSKPPVAGHFYGYTF TGCGCCAGCAGTAAACCTCCTGTTGCTGGACACTTCTATGGCTACACCTTC
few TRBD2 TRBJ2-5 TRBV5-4 CASSRKKWTSGSQETQYF TGTGCCAGCAGCCGAAAAAAGTGGACTAGCGGGAGTCAAGAGACCCAGTACTTC
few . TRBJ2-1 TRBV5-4 CASSLALGDNEQFF TGTGCCAGCAGCTTAGCGTTGGGTGACAATGAGCAGTTCTTC
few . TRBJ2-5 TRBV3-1 CASSQGLNSGVETQYF TGTGCCAGCAGCCAAGGCCTTAACTCGGGGGTGGAGACCCAGTACTTC
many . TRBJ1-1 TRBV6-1 CASSYSGHFNTEAFF TGTGCCAGCAGTTACTCTGGGCACTTCAACACTGAAGCTTTCTTT
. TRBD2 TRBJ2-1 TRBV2 CASSGSGGAVEQFF TGTGCCAGCAGTGGAAGCGGGGGGGCCGTTGAGCAGTTCTTC
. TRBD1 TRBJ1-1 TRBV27 CASSNAGGSAEAFF TGTGCCAGCAGTAATGCAGGGGGCAGTGCTGAAGCTTTCTTT
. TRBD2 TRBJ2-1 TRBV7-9 CASSTSAGGGYNEQFF TGTGCCAGCAGCACATCAGCGGGAGGCGGTTACAATGAGCAGTTCTTC
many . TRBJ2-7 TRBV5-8 CASSLLVGPLYEQYF TGTGCCAGCAGCTTGTTGGTAGGGCCCCTCTACGAGCAGTACTTC
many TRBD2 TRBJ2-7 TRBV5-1 CASRALAGGPYEQYF TGCGCCAGCAGGGCTCTAGCGGGAGGCCCCTACGAGCAGTACTTC
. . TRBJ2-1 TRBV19 CASSDSFPPYNEQFF TGTGCCAGTAGCGACAGTTTCCCACCCTACAATGAGCAGTTCTTC
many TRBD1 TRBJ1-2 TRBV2 CASPLSSGGSNGYTF TGTGCCAGCCCCCTATCTTCAGGGGGCAGCAATGGCTACACCTTC
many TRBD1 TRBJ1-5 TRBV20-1 CSAESRDRGGNQPQHF TGCAGTGCTGAAAGCAGGGACAGGGGAGGGAATCAGCCCCAGCATTTT
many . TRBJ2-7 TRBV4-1 CASSQSGFTTYEQYF TGCGCCAGCAGCCAATCCGGGTTCACGACCTACGAGCAGTACTTC
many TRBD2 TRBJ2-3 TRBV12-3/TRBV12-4 CASSPGGLAADTQYF TGTGCCAGCAGCCCGGGGGGACTAGCGGCAGATACGCAGTATTTT
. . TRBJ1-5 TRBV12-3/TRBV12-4 CASSLEPHQPQHF TGTGCCAGCAGTTTGGAACCCCATCAGCCCCAGCATTTT
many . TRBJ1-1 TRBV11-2 CASSPLGGILDTEAFF TGTGCCAGCAGCCCACTCGGAGGGATTCTGGACACTGAAGCTTTCTTT
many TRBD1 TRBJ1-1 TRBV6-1 CASSHPPGQGGGTEAFF TGTGCCAGCAGTCACCCCCCGGGACAGGGGGGAGGGACTGAAGCTTTCTTT
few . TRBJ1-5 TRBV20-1 CSARDPGSGNLNQPQHF TGCAGTGCTAGAGATCCGGGGAGCGGCAATCTGAATCAGCCCCAGCATTTT
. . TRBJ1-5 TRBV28 CASTRSLIQPQHF TGTGCCAGCACCCGTTCCCTAATTCAGCCCCAGCATTTT
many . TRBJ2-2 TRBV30 CAWSGLNTGELFF TGTGCCTGGAGTGGACTCAACACCGGGGAGCTGTTTTTT
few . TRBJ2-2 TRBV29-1 CSVRTAGMDTGELFF TGCAGCGTCCGAACGGCGGGGATGGACACCGGGGAGCTGTTTTTT
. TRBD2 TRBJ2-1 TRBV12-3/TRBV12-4 CASSSSGRAREQFF TGTGCCAGCAGCAGTAGCGGGAGGGCCCGGGAGCAGTTCTTC
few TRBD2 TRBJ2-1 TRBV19 CASSISGRFYNEQFF TGTGCCAGTAGTATTAGCGGGAGGTTCTACAATGAGCAGTTCTTC
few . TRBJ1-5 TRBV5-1 CASSFDLSGGNQPQHF TGCGCCAGCAGCTTTGACCTGAGTGGAGGCAATCAGCCCCAGCATTTT
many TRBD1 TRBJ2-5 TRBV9 CASSVGNSRGIEETQYF TGTGCCAGCAGCGTAGGGAATAGCAGGGGGATAGAAGAGACCCAGTACTTC
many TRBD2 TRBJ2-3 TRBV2 CASRGLETDTQYF TGTGCCAGCAGGGGACTAGAGACAGATACGCAGTATTTT